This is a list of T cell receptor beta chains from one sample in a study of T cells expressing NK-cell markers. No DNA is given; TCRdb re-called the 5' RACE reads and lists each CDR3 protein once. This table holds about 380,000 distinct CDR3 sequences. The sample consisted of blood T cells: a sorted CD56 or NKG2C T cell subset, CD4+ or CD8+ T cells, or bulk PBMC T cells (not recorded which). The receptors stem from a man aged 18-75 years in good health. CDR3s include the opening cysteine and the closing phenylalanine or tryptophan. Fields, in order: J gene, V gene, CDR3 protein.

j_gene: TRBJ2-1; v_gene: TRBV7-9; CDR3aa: CASSPFYGKASYNEQFF
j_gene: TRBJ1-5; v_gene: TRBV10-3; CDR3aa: CAISESYYDRGGGNQPQHF
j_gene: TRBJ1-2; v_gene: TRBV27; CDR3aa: CASSSQGQGAVGYTF
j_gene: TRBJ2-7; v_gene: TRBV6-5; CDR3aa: CASSSTGYSYEQYF
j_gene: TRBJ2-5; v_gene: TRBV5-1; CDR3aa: CASSLGTGDQYF
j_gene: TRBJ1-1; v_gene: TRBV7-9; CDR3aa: CATTGANSAVAEAFF
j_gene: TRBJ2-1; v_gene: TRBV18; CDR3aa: CASSPPYLDEQFF
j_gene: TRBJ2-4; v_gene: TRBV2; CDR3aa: CASTRTGPKNIQYF
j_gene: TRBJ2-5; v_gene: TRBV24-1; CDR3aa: CATSQPRQNQETQYF
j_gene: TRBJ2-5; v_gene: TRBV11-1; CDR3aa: CASSLGPDETQYF
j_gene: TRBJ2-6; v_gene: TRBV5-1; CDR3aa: CASSLVGQGTGANVLTF
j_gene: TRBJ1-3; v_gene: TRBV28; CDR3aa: CASSRGGFVGNTIYF
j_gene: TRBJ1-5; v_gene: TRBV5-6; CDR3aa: CASSGAGQPQHF
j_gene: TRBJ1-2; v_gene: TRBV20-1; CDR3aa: CSASTGANYGYTF